A single sample gave rise to the 2 T cell receptor beta chains below, sequenced in a study of control samples from healthy donors and cancer patients. Generated by immunoSEQ multiplex PCR, the TCRdb table keeps only in-frame clones and is missing some. The sample yields under 200,000 clones, approximately 96% seen once. Sequences were obtained from blood. The origin of the receptors is a middle-aged woman in good health.

The rearrangement uses TRBV27 and TRBJ2-3, with D unclear. There are 14 residues in the CDR3. Germline CDR1 reads MNHEY; CDR2 reads SMNVEV (reference sequence). Trimming stripped 6 bases from V and 0 bases from J, with 10 bases between. CDR3 residues: CASRPWVSTDTQYF. The CDR3 nucleotides read TGTGCCAGCAGACCCTGGGTTAGCACAGATACGCAGTATTTT.

The rearrangement links TRBV6-5 to TRBJ2-1; 9 bases agree with TRBD2. Looked up from germline, CDR1 is MNHEY and CDR2 is SVGAGI. V trimming: 6 bases; J trimming: 6 bases; junction bases outside the gene matches: 9. This CDR3 region has 15 residues. CDR3 in DNA: TGTGCCAGCAGGTCCAGCGGGGGGCAGGGCAATGAGCAGTTCTTC. Protein sequence: CASRSSGGQGNEQFF.